The T cell receptor beta chain under discussion was sequenced for a study of blood T cell repertoires in COVID-19. About the study: COVID-19 samples, acute and convalescent, were from the United States, Italy and Spain.

Original processing methods: Counts of nucleated cells, estimated from reference gene primer amplification, were obtained. Measured with immunoSEQ multiplex PCR; TCRdb has only the in-frame clones, and not every one. The V and J calls and clone size are taken from that table; D and trimming were inferred from the DNA. Of about 63,000 clones in the sample, roughly 80% were seen once. Study members were between 18 and 89 years old and lived in 24 US regions. In assigning cohorts, the study relied on participant-reported clinical history. Germline assignment: CDR1 ENHRY and CDR2 SYGVKD. This CDR3 contains 14 residues. V dropped 0 bases and J dropped 8 bases, with 13 bases sitting between them.

The chain combines TRBV10-3 with TRBJ1-2; perhaps TRBD1 as D (6 bases). The TCR comes from a woman aged 40-49 years with acute COVID-19. Material for sequencing was PBMCs or T cells enriched from blood (not recorded which). CDR3 residues: CAISESTGFYGYTF. CDR3 DNA sequence: TGTGCCATCAGTGAGTCTACAGGGTTTTACGGCTACACCTTC.